A single sample gave rise to the 16 T cell receptor beta chains below, sequenced in a study of human T cells and chemical hapten exposure. One entry per CDR3 protein, called by TCRdb with MiXCR from the RACE reads. This table has approximately 100,000 distinct CDR3 sequences, 12% appearing once. As for time point: pre-sensitization, week 0. The treatment is: therapeutic diphenylcyclopropenone sensitization with weekly scalp DPC. The sequenced sample was whole blood, obtained in connection with sensitization to the hapten diphenylcyclopropenone (DPC). The receptors originated from a woman aged 50 to 60 with alopecia areata. Some clones in this sample may be carry-over from other donors' samples.

This clonotype was recorded many times. The chain couples TRBV6-2 or TRBV6-3 to TRBJ2-2, with TRBD1 matching over 7 bases. This CDR3 contains 14 residues. Germline V CDR1 and CDR2: MNHEY, SVGEGT. V lost 4 bases, J lost 7 bases, and 6 bases stayed unmatched. The CDR3 region has the DNA TGTGCCAGCAGTTGGGACAGTCGACGCGGGGAGCTGTTTTTT. This translates into CASSWDSRRGELFF.

The J gene is TRBJ2-3, the V gene TRBV6-6; unclear D gene. The CDR3 loop spans 13 amino acids. Trimming left V 7 bases short and J 1 base short, with 9 bases between. Germline assignment: CDR1 MNHNY and CDR2 SVGAGI (reference sequence). The chain's CDR3 is CASMMAGTDTQYF. The CDR3 DNA sequence: TGTGCCAGCATGATGGCGGGCACAGATACGCAGTATTTT.

The chain is built from TRBV7-2 and TRBJ1-5, with D unresolved. V was trimmed by 1 base and J by 4 bases, leaving 8 bases between them. The CDR3 contains 14 residues. Germline assignment: CDR1 SGHTA and CDR2 FQGNSA. The CDR3 nucleotides are TGTGCCAGCAGCTTAGACCTATTTAATCAGCCCCAGCATTTT. Encoded protein: CASSLDLFNQPQHF.

A few counts support this clonotype. This chain joins TRBV24-1 and TRBJ2-1; D is possibly TRBD1 (6 bases). The ends were cut back, 12 bases at V and 8 bases at J, with 13 bases in the middle. This CDR3 is 11 amino acids long. CDR1 is KGHDR, CDR2 SFDVKD, per germline. This CDR3 reads CAPSRGDEQFF. The CDR3 nucleotides read TGTGCCCCTTCCAGGGGAGATGAGCAGTTCTTC.

The chain couples TRBV28 to TRBJ2-3, with 10 bases identical to TRBD2. The length of the CDR3 is 17 residues. The germline V gene has CDR1 MDHEN and CDR2 SYDVKM. J lost 2 bases, V lost 8 bases, and 13 bases had no gene match. DNA of the CDR3: TGTGCCAGCGGCCGGGGGCTAGCGGGGGCCTACACAGATACGCAGTATTTT. Protein sequence: CASGRGLAGAYTDTQYF.

This clonotype occurred many times. The J gene is TRBJ2-5, the V gene TRBV10-3; no definite D call. CDR1 is ENHRY and CDR2 is SYGVKD in the germline V gene. CDR3 length: 16 residues. Trimming left V 6 bases short and J 2 bases short, with 19 bases between. CDR3 region: CAISSHTETVQETQYF. CDR3 bases: TGTGCCATCAGCAGCCACACAGAGACCGTTCAAGAGACCCAGTACTTC.

This clonotype was counted between two and nine times. The gene calls are TRBV5-4 and TRBJ1-1, with D unclear. Trimming pared 2 bases from V and 1 base from J, leaving 9 bases between. The CDR3 extends over 14 amino acids. Germline V gene lookup returns CDR1 SGHNT and CDR2 YYREEE (reference sequence). CDR3 coding DNA: TGTGCCAGCAGCTTAAATCGAGCGAACACTGAAGCTTTCTTT. Amino acids: CASSLNRANTEAFF. The variable domain in full, completed from reference TRBV5-4 and TRBJ1-1, reads ETGVTQSPTHLIKTRGQQVTLRCSSQSGHNTVSWYQQALGQGPQFIFQYYREEENGRGNFPPRFSGLQFPNYSSELNVNALELDDSALYLCASSLNRANTEAFFGQGTRLTVV.

This clonotype was seen a few times. J is TRBJ1-6 and V is TRBV20-1; D not resolved. The CDR3 contains 16 residues. V dropped 0 bases and J dropped 0 bases, with 9 bases sitting between them. Germline-derived CDR1 and CDR2 are DFQATT and SNEGSKA (reference sequence). CDR3 coding DNA: TGCAGTGCTAGAGAACCCATAGGCTCCTATAATTCACCCCTCCACTTT. Protein: CSAREPIGSYNSPLHF.

This clonotype was detected a few times. V gene TRBV11-2 combines with J gene TRBJ2-1; 8 nucleotides agree with TRBD2. Per germline, CDR1 SGHAT and CDR2 FQNNGV. The CDR3 loop spans 15 amino acids. V lost 3 bases and J lost 8; bases outside the gene matches: 9. The CDR3 coding sequence is TGTGCCAGCAGCTTTAGCGGGGCCCTCCCTTATGAGCAGTTCTTC. Protein product: CASSFSGALPYEQFF.

This clonotype was seen many times. The V and J genes are TRBV7-9 and TRBJ2-1, with 9 positions matching TRBD1. Trimming took 6 bases from V and 10 from J; bases not matched to a gene: 13. This CDR3 comprises 15 residues. The germline CDR1 and CDR2 sequences are SEHNR and FQNEAQ (reference sequence). The CDR3 region has the DNA TGTGCCAGCAGTCCACCGGGACAGGGAGTAGGGGAGCAGTTCTTC. Protein product: CASSPPGQGVGEQFF. Based on the CDR3 plus reference TRBV7-9 and TRBJ2-1, the full variable domain is DTGVSQNPRHKITKRGQNVTFRCDPISEHNRLYWYRQTLGQGPEFLTYFQNEAQLEKSRLLSDRFSAERPKGSFSTLEIQRTEQGDSAMYLCASSPPGQGVGEQFFGPGTRLTVL.

A few counts support this clonotype. The chain joins TRBV5-1 to TRBJ2-7; the D gene could be TRBD1 or TRBD2 (6 bases each). Germline loops: CDR1 SGHRS, CDR2 YFSETQ. This CDR3 spans 14 amino acids. V dropped 7 bases and J dropped 3 bases, with 17 bases sitting between them. The CDR3 spells CASRVGGRLYEQYF. The DNA of the CDR3 is TGCGCCAGCCGTGTGGGGGGCCGACTCTACGAGCAGTACTTC.

This clonotype was counted at least ten times. V is TRBV20-1 and J is TRBJ2-3, with D perhaps matching TRBD2 (6 bases). The CDR3 covers 16 residues. V was shortened by 1 base and J by 2 bases, with 16 bases between the two germline ends. Germline V gene lookup returns CDR1 DFQATT and CDR2 SNEGSKA (reference sequence). Here the CDR3 DNA reads TGCAGTGCTAGAGGCGGAGGGGTCGGACTCACAGATACGCAGTATTTT. As protein: CSARGGGVGLTDTQYF.

In this sample, this clonotype turned up a few times. CDR3 sequence: CSAAPGTGAFF. As DNA, the CDR3 is TGCAGTGCTGCCCCCGGGACTGGGGCTTTCTTT. The chain is built from TRBV20-1 and TRBJ1-1; D might be TRBD1 (5 bases). The V end was cut by 5 bases, the J end by 11 bases, with 15 bases between. The CDR3 sequence is 11 residues long. Germline-derived CDR1 and CDR2 are DFQATT and SNEGSKA (reference sequence).

This chain joins TRBV29-1 and TRBJ1-2; D gene unclear. Germline CDR1 is SQVTM and CDR2 is ANQGSEA. V lost 0 bases and J lost 5, with 7 bases in between. The CDR3 runs to 12 residues. The CDR3 sequence is CSVEETGYGYTF. In DNA, the CDR3 is TGCAGCGTTGAAGAGACGGGTTATGGCTACACCTTC.

The chain combines TRBV6-2 or TRBV6-3 with TRBJ2-7, with D unclear. Deletions cut 6 bases from V and 6 bases from J, with 15 bases between. This CDR3 region has 13 residues. Germline V CDR1 and CDR2: MNHEY, SVGEGT. This CDR3 reads CASRSLSVPEQYF. DNA of the CDR3: TGTGCCAGCAGATCGCTCTCGGTACCCGAGCAGTACTTC.

This clonotype was seen repeatedly, ten times or more. CDR3 nucleotides: TGCGCCAGCAGCTGGGAACAGGAGACGGGGTTGAACACTGAAGCTTTCTTT. Its protein is CASSWEQETGLNTEAFF. The gene calls are TRBV5-1 and TRBJ1-1; D possibly corresponds to TRBD1 (5 bases). V was clipped by 3 bases and J by 0 bases, with 18 bases between them. Germline CDR1 is SGHRS and CDR2 is YFSETQ. The CDR3 runs to 17 residues. The full variable domain, in which reference TRBV5-1 and TRBJ1-1 provide the parts outside the CDR3, is KAGVTQTPRYLIKTRGQQVTLSCSPISGHRSVSWYQQTPGQGLQFLFEYFSETQRNKGNFPGRFSGRQFSNSRSEMNVSTLELGDSALYLCASSWEQETGLNTEAFFGQGTRLTVV.